This T cell receptor (beta chain) was found in a study of T cells in Graves' hyperthyroidism and ophthalmopathy. There are a few counts of this clonotype. J was trimmed by 6 bases and V by 2 bases; bases with no gene match: 8. This CDR3 has 16 amino acids. Germline V gene sequence: CDR1 MNHEY, CDR2 SVGAGI. Using around 10 ml of fresh peripheral blood, PBMCs were prepared. Authors of the study amplified TCR beta CDR3 regions from RNA transcripts. TCR CDR3 regions were first amplified by RT-PCR with HTBI primers. MiXCR was run by TCRdb on the multiplex PCR reads, yielding one entry per CDR3 protein. In the table there are roughly 800,000 distinct CDR3 sequences, about 38% of which are singletons.

The chain is built from TRBV6-5 and TRBJ2-2; 8 nucleotides align to TRBD1. Sequenced sample: blood. This sequence was found in a man aged 18-30 years with Graves' hyperthyroidism. CDR3 amino acids: CASSYTMTGAPGELFF. In DNA form, the CDR3 reads TGTGCCAGCAGTTACACCATGACAGGGGCCCCCGGGGAGCTGTTTTTT.